What follows are 9 T cell receptor beta chains derived from one specimen sequenced in a study of blood T cell repertoires in COVID-19 (dated by TCRdb to the early 2020s). The receptor library was made with the immunoSEQ multiplex PCR assay. TCRdb mirrors the immuneACCESS table, restricted to in-frame sequences. Some clones are absent from its copies; in checked studies, under half trace to an unresolved V gene, and the reason for the others is unknown. This sample is represented by about 130,000 clones; approximately 80% of them were singletons. The ten largest clones represent about 17% of the sample. Sample: peripheral blood. Receptor source: a woman between 45 and 65 years old with acute or convalescent COVID-19.

The chain uses TRBV9 and TRBJ1-4; D possibly corresponds to TRBD1 (6 bases). This CDR3 has 14 residues. CDR1 SGDLS and CDR2 YYNGEE come from the germline V gene. V gave up 4 bases and J gave up 6 bases, with 13 bases separating them. In DNA, the CDR3 is TGTGCCAGCAGCCCCGGGACAAAGGATGAAAAACTGTTTTTT. Protein product: CASSPGTKDEKLFF. The variable domain in full, completed from reference TRBV9 and TRBJ1-4, reads DSGVTQTPKHLITATGQRVTLRCSPRSGDLSVYWYQQSLDQGLQFLIQYYNGEERAKGNILERFSAQQFPDLHSELNLSSLELGDSALYFCASSPGTKDEKLFFGSGTQLSVL.

This clone has only a few counts. The chain links TRBV28 to TRBJ1-1, with D possibly TRBD1 on 6 matching bases. CDR3 length: 12 amino acids. From germline, CDR1 is MDHEN and CDR2 SYDVKM. Trimming cost V 5 bases and J 7 bases, with 11 bases left between them. CDR3 nucleotide sequence: TGTGCCAGCAGTCCCTACAGGGATGAAGCTTTCTTT. This encodes CASSPYRDEAFF.

V usage is TRBV7-8 and J usage is TRBJ1-2; no definite D call. V gave up 0 bases and J gave up 7 bases, with 15 bases separating them. CDR1 SGHVS and CDR2 FQNEAQ come from the germline V gene. The CDR3 covers 15 residues. The CDR3 coding sequence is TGTGCCAGCAGCTTAGCGGGAGCCGACAAGGGTGGCTACACCTTC. It encodes CASSLAGADKGGYTF.

The chain uses TRBV6-2 or TRBV6-3 and TRBJ1-6; TRBD1 is a possible D gene (5 bases). V lost 5 bases, J lost 14 bases, and 16 bases lay in between. CDR1 MNHEY and CDR2 SVGEGT come from the germline V gene. The CDR3 contains 13 residues. The CDR3 here is CASSRMAGITLHF. For the CDR3, the DNA is TGTGCCAGCAGTCGAATGGCAGGGATCACCCTCCACTTT.

The V and J genes are TRBV6-1 and TRBJ1-5; 7 bases agree with TRBD1. V gave up 3 bases and J gave up 6 bases; unmatched junction bases: 5. The CDR3 is made up of 14 amino acids. Per germline, CDR1 MNHNS and CDR2 SASEGT. In nucleotides, the CDR3 is TGTGCCAGCAGTGACGACAGGGAACCTCAGCCCCAGCATTTT. It encodes CASSDDREPQPQHF.

The chain recombines TRBV6-4 with TRBJ2-3; 7 positions match TRBD1. CDR1 MRHNA and CDR2 SNTAGT come from the germline V gene. This CDR3 is built from 15 residues. Trimming at V came to 6 bases and at J to 2 bases, leaving 8 bases not matched to a gene. CDR3 loop: CASRRQGFVTDTQYF. In DNA, the CDR3 is TGTGCCAGCAGGAGACAGGGTTTTGTCACAGATACGCAGTATTTT.

The V call is TRBV6-5, the J call TRBJ1-2; possible D gene TRBD1, 5 bases. The CDR3 consists of 12 residues. V was clipped by 5 bases and J by 4 bases, with 8 bases between them. Germline CDR1 MNHEY, CDR2 SVGAGI. This CDR3 is CASSTGFYGYTF. In DNA form, the CDR3 reads TGTGCCAGCAGTACAGGATTCTATGGCTACACCTTC.

This sequence joins TRBV9 and TRBJ1-2; the match to TRBD1 covers 7 bases. This CDR3 has 13 amino acids. V trimming: 4 bases; J trimming: 8 bases; junction bases outside the gene matches: 8. Germline assignment: CDR1 SGDLS and CDR2 YYNGEE. CDR3 sequence reads: CASSFQGGEGYTF. In nucleotides, the CDR3 is TGTGCCAGCAGCTTCCAGGGGGGCGAAGGCTACACCTTC. The variable domain in full, with the rest retrieved from reference TRBV9 and TRBJ1-2, is DSGVTQTPKHLITATGQRVTLRCSPRSGDLSVYWYQQSLDQGLQFLIQYYNGEERAKGNILERFSAQQFPDLHSELNLSSLELGDSALYFCASSFQGGEGYTFGSGTRLTVV.

This chain uses TRBV5-1 with TRBJ2-6; TRBD1 matches 8 bases. Germline trimming cut 0 bases from V and 4 bases from J; bases unmatched to any gene: 9. Germline loops: CDR1 SGHRS, CDR2 YFSETQ. The CDR3 totals 18 residues. The CDR3: CASSLVGQGRSGANVLTF. CDR3 bases: TGCGCCAGCAGCTTGGTTGGACAGGGCCGGTCCGGGGCCAACGTCCTGACTTTC.